A selection of T cell receptor beta chains follows, all from one sample in a study of response to subunit inactivated influenza vaccine. TCRdb reanalysed the RT-PCR reads using MiXCR and keeps one entry per CDR3 protein. Found here are over 800,000 distinct CDR3 sequences, 21% of them singletons; the top ten hold about 9.4%. The material was PBMCs from blood, obtained less than 6 days after vaccination. The source of these receptors is a middle-aged man who received an inactivated influenza vaccine. CDR3s include the opening cysteine and the closing phenylalanine or tryptophan. The D gene is left open where the match is weak. Size tells how often a clone was seen (once, few, many) or the class of an expanded clone, and some rows leave it out.

D gene	V gene	J gene	clone size	CDR3 DNA	CDR3 protein
.	TRBV4-3	TRBJ2-1	.	TGCGCCAGCAGCCAAGAAGGGTGGAATGAGCAGTTCTTC	CASSQEGWNEQFF
TRBD1	TRBV4-2	TRBJ1-5	.	TGTGCCAGCAGCCAAGTGACAGGGTCCAATCAGCCCCAGCATTTT	CASSQVTGSNQPQHF
TRBD2	TRBV30	TRBJ2-2	.	TGTGCCTGGACACCTGCGGGGGGGCGAACCGGGGAGCTGTTTTTT	CAWTPAGGRTGELFF
TRBD2	TRBV4-3	TRBJ2-1	.	TGCGCCAGCAGCCATCGTGGACTAGTCCCCTACAATGAGCAGTTCTTC	CASSHRGLVPYNEQFF
.	TRBV12-3/TRBV12-4	TRBJ2-3	few	TGTGCCAGCAGTTTAGCCCCTAATGAAGATACGCAGTATTTT	CASSLAPNEDTQYF
TRBD2	TRBV20-1	TRBJ2-5	.	TGCAGTGCCGGACTAGCGGGGGGCATGGCCCAGTACTTC	CSAGLAGGMAQYF
TRBD2	TRBV5-1	TRBJ2-3	.	TGCGCCAGCAAACCTGGGTCTAGCGGGGGCACAGATACGCAGTATTTT	CASKPGSSGGTDTQYF
.	TRBV10-3	TRBJ2-1	.	TGTGCCATCAGTGACAGCGTAGCGGACAATGAGCAGTTCTTC	CAISDSVADNEQFF
TRBD2	TRBV29-1	TRBJ2-5	many	TGCAGCGGAGCCCTATTAGCGGGAGAGACCCAGTACTTC	CSGALLAGETQYF
TRBD2	TRBV20-1	TRBJ2-1	few	TGCAGTGCTATTGGGTCTAGCGGGGGGGCCAATGAGCAGTTCTTC	CSAIGSSGGANEQFF
TRBD1	TRBV30	TRBJ2-7	.	TGTGCCTGGAGTGGAGGGGGCTCTGGTTACGAGCAGTACTTC	CAWSGGGSGYEQYF
.	TRBV2	TRBJ2-1	.	TGTGCTTTCCTTGGAGGGGTTGCCTACAATGAGCAGTTCTTC	CAFLGGVAYNEQFF
.	TRBV24-1	TRBJ2-7	few	TGTGCCACCAGTGACAGCAGGACGGGGGAGCAGTACTTC	CATSDSRTGEQYF
.	TRBV7-2	TRBJ2-5	.	TGTGCCAGCAGTCCGAACGCCGGGAGAGCGACCCAGTACTTC	CASSPNAGRATQYF
TRBD2	TRBV20-1	TRBJ2-2	few	TGCAGTGCTGTAGCGGGGGGAAGTACCGGGGAGCTGTTTTTT	CSAVAGGSTGELFF
.	TRBV6-1	TRBJ1-5	few	TGTGCCAGCAGTGACAGGGACCATCAGCCCCAGCATTTT	CASSDRDHQPQHF
.	TRBV18	TRBJ2-3	.	TGTGCCAGCTCACCACCACAGGGTGGCGCAGATACGCAGTATTTT	CASSPPQGGADTQYF
.	TRBV30	TRBJ1-5	.	TGTGCCTGGAGTGTTGAGGGATTTCGAAATCAGCCCCAGCATTTT	CAWSVEGFRNQPQHF
TRBD2	TRBV6-5	TRBJ2-2	few	TGTGCCAGCACTTACGCGGGGGGTGGAGGTACCGGGCAGCTGTTTTTT	CASTYAGGGGTGQLFF
.	TRBV11-1	TRBJ2-1	few	TGTGCCAGCAGCATCTCAAGTGCAGGGAGGTGGTATGAGCAGTTCTTC	CASSISSAGRWYEQFF
.	TRBV6-2/TRBV6-3	TRBJ2-7	few	TGTGCCAGCAGTTACTCTGTCCCTAGAGTGGAGCAGTACTTC	CASSYSVPRVEQYF
.	TRBV10-3	TRBJ2-5	.	TGTGCCATCTCAGGGACGGGGACCAGGGAGACCCAGTACTTC	CAISGTGTRETQYF
.	TRBV7-3	TRBJ2-1	.	TGTGCCAGCAGCTTAAGAAATAACAATGAGCAGTTCTTC	CASSLRNNNEQFF
.	TRBV29-1	TRBJ2-7	few	TGCAGCGTCGCACAGGGAGCCGAGCAGTACTTC	CSVAQGAEQYF
.	TRBV10-3	TRBJ2-3	.	TGTGCCATCAGTGAACAGGGTAGAATCACAGATACGCAGTATTTT	CAISEQGRITDTQYF
.	TRBV14	TRBJ2-1	.	TGTGCCAGCAGCCAGGGTAGGATCGTTGAGCAGTTCTTC	CASSQGRIVEQFF
.	TRBV4-2	TRBJ1-1	few	TGTGCCAGCAGCCAAGATGCCCCAGCGAACACTGAAGCTTTCTTT	CASSQDAPANTEAFF
TRBD2	TRBV7-2	TRBJ2-7	.	TGTGCCAGCAGCTTTCGGATTGCGGGAGAGAGCTCCTACGAGCAGTACTTC	CASSFRIAGESSYEQYF
TRBD2	TRBV11-2	TRBJ2-7	many	TGTGCCAGCAGCTCGCGCAGTGGGGGGAGGGCCTACGAGCAGTACTTC	CASSSRSGGRAYEQYF
.	TRBV7-1	TRBJ2-3	.	TGTGCCAGCAGCCATAGACGGATTTACAGCACAGATACGCAGTATTTT	CASSHRRIYSTDTQYF
.	TRBV6-6	TRBJ2-3	.	TGTGCCAGCAGGGACCCTCAGGGTACGCAGTATTTT	CASRDPQGTQYF